Listed here are 23 T cell receptor beta chains from one sample, sequenced in a study of radiotherapy plus CTLA-4 blockade in lung cancer. Only in-frame clones appear in the TCRdb table, and some are missing; sequencing was by immunoSEQ multiplex PCR. The table includes 70,000 to 95,000 clones, roughly four fifths detected once. The sequencing used peripheral blood, collected from a patient treated with radiotherapy plus ipilimumab. The receptors shown here come from a human donor with non-small cell lung cancer that progressed on radiotherapy plus ipilimumab.

The J gene is TRBJ2-3, the V gene TRBV7-2; D unresolved. Germline V gene data show CDR1 as SGHTA and CDR2 as FQGNSA. This CDR3 comprises 12 residues. V was trimmed by 5 bases and J by 0 bases, leaving 3 bases between them. The CDR3 region has the DNA TGTGCCAGCAGCCGGAGCACAGATACGCAGTATTTT. The encoded protein is CASSRSTDTQYF.

This clone was counted a few times. The chain links TRBV27 to TRBJ1-2, with D perhaps TRBD1 (6 bases). Looked up from germline, CDR1 is MNHEY and CDR2 is SMNVEV (reference sequence). This CDR3 comprises 13 residues. The V end was cut by 6 bases, the J end by 5 bases, with 13 bases between. The CDR3 sequence is CASSRGNKYGYTF. The CDR3 DNA reads as TGTGCCAGCAGCAGGGGAAACAAGTATGGCTACACCTTC.

J is TRBJ2-4 and V is TRBV6-5, with a tentative D call TRBD1 (7 bases). The ends were cut back, 5 bases at V and 4 bases at J, with 9 bases in the middle. Germline V gene sequence: CDR1 MNHEY, CDR2 SVGAGI. The length of the CDR3 is 13 residues. The CDR3 reads CASSAGGKNIQYF. The CDR3 DNA sequence: TGTGCCAGCAGTGCAGGGGGGAAAAACATTCAGTACTTC.

This sequence joins TRBV10-3 and TRBJ2-7, with 11 bases identical to TRBD1. V dropped 4 bases and J dropped 7; count of bases not matched to a gene: 6. The germline V gene has CDR1 ENHRY and CDR2 SYGVKD. The CDR3 contains 14 residues. The CDR3 DNA reads as TGTGCCATCAGTGGAGGGACAGGGGGAGGGGAGCAGTACTTC. Protein product: CAISGGTGGGEQYF.

This sequence joins TRBV19 and TRBJ1-4, with 11 bases matching TRBD1. After removal of 5 bases from V and 2 bases from J, the junction contained 7 bases not matched to a gene. CDR1 and CDR2 (germline): LNHDA, SQIVND (reference sequence). This CDR3 region has 17 residues. The CDR3 loop is CASSLRTGGLTNEKLFF. CDR3 DNA: TGTGCCAGTAGTCTTAGGACAGGGGGCTTGACTAATGAAAAACTGTTTTTT.

The chain uses TRBV9 and TRBJ2-2; TRBD2 matches at 10 bases. Germline V gene lookup returns CDR1 SGDLS and CDR2 YYNGEE. V was clipped by 0 bases and J by 6 bases; unmatched bases: 5. CDR3 size: 16 residues. The CDR3 nucleotides read TGTGCCAGCAGCGTAGCCCCTAGCGGGAGATCCGGGGAGCTGTTTTTT. Its translation is CASSVAPSGRSGELFF.

Of note for this clone: A far bigger clonotype differs at one base, so this is likely a read error. The J gene is TRBJ2-7, the V gene TRBV7-6, with 11 bases aligning to TRBD1. The germline CDR1 and CDR2 sequences are SGHVS and FNYEAQ. The CDR3 is 15 residues long. Losses at the gene ends were 3 bases for V and 1 base for J; bases not matched to a gene: 2. CDR3 nucleotides: TGTGCCAGCAGCTTCGGACAGGGGGCATCCTACGAGCAGTACTTC. Its protein is CASSFGQGASYEQYF.

The rearrangement uses TRBV15 and TRBJ2-1; unclear D gene. The CDR3 has 11 residues. Between the trimmed V and J ends, which lost 2 bases and 7 bases, there was a span of 3 bases. Germline values: CDR1 LNHNV, CDR2 YYDKDF (reference sequence). As DNA, the CDR3 is TGTGCCACCAGCAGAACAAATGAGCAGTTCTTC. It translates to CATSRTNEQFF.

This clone occurred a few times. The V and J genes are TRBV19 and TRBJ1-5; D is perhaps TRBD1 (5 bases). The CDR3 is 14 residues long. Trimming pared 3 bases from V and 9 bases from J, leaving 15 bases between. Per germline, CDR1 LNHDA and CDR2 SQIVND (reference sequence). For the CDR3, the DNA is TGTGCCAGTAGTATCGGGGGTTCGGGGCGGCCCCAGCATTTT. Its protein is CASSIGGSGRPQHF.

The genes are TRBV6-5 and TRBJ1-2; no clear D gene. The CDR3 is 13 residues long. The V end was cut by 0 bases, the J end by 7 bases, with 9 bases between. CDR1 and CDR2 (germline): MNHEY, SVGAGI. CDR3 protein: CASSYSWRVGYTF. The CDR3 DNA reads TGTGCCAGCAGTTACTCTTGGAGGGTTGGCTACACCTTC.

The chain carries TRBV2 and TRBJ2-1; 12 nucleotides agree with TRBD2. CDR3 length: 15 residues. The germline CDR1 and CDR2 sequences are SNHLY and FYNNEI. The J segment lost 6 bases and the V segment lost 7 bases, leaving 7 bases of the junction unmatched. CDR3 nucleotides: TGTGCCAGCAACAGACTAGCGGGAGCCCCCAATGAGCAGTTCTTC. Translated: CASNRLAGAPNEQFF.

This clone was recorded a few times. This chain joins TRBV5-1 and TRBJ2-3; the D call may be TRBD1 or TRBD2 (5 bases each). The V gene's germline CDR1 is SGHRS and CDR2 YFSETQ. V was shortened by 4 bases and J by 2 bases, with 14 bases between the two germline ends. The CDR3 contains 15 residues. This CDR3 is CASSTGRAATDTQYF. The DNA of the CDR3 is TGCGCCAGCAGCACGGGACGGGCGGCCACAGATACGCAGTATTTT.

This sequence joins TRBV27 and TRBJ2-1; 9 nucleotides agree with TRBD1. In germline, CDR1 is MNHEY, CDR2 SMNVEV (reference sequence). J lost 7 bases, V lost 4 bases, and 11 bases had no gene match. The CDR3 consists of 16 residues. The CDR3 DNA sequence: TGTGCCAGCAGTTCAACCGGGACAGGGTTAGGGAATGAGCAGTTCTTC. Translation gives CASSSTGTGLGNEQFF.

The chain employs TRBV9 and TRBJ2-2, with D hard to call. Germline V gene sequence: CDR1 SGDLS, CDR2 YYNGEE. The V gene lost 1 base and the J gene lost 0 bases, with 4 bases spanning the gap. The CDR3 totals 14 residues. CDR3 DNA sequence: TGTGCCAGCAGCGTACTAACGAACACCGGGGAGCTGTTTTTT. It codes for CASSVLTNTGELFF.

The rearrangement uses TRBV11-2 and TRBJ1-4; unclear D gene. The length of the CDR3 is 14 residues. With 1 base removed from V and 5 bases from J, the gap between germline ends came to 8 bases. Germline V gene sequence: CDR1 SGHAT, CDR2 FQNNGV. The CDR3 bases are TGTGCCAGCAGCTTAGGATTCAAGAATGAAAAACTGTTTTTT. This gives the protein CASSLGFKNEKLFF.

In its sample, this clone was seen a few times. J is TRBJ2-7 and V is TRBV6-4; the D gene could be TRBD1 or TRBD2 (5 bases each). The length of the CDR3 is 18 residues. Germline lookup yields CDR1 MRHNA and CDR2 SNTAGT. Trimming left V 6 bases short and J 1 base short, with 25 bases between. The CDR3 DNA is TGTGCCAGCAGGCCCCCTACCCGGGACGGCCGAGGGTCCTACGAGCAGTACTTC. Encoded protein: CASRPPTRDGRGSYEQYF.

V gene TRBV7-2 combines with J gene TRBJ1-5; D might be TRBD1 (5 bases). With 1 base removed from V and 4 bases from J, the gap between germline ends came to 11 bases. Per germline, CDR1 SGHTA and CDR2 FQGNSA. The CDR3 loop spans 15 amino acids. The CDR3 region is CASSLEGRENQPQHF. CDR3 bases: TGTGCCAGCAGCTTAGAGGGCAGGGAGAATCAGCCCCAGCATTTT.

CDR3 amino acids: CASSNAGAPIEAFF. The DNA of the CDR3 is TGTGCCAGCAGCAACGCAGGGGCGCCTATTGAAGCTTTCTTT. The rearrangement joins TRBV27 to TRBJ1-1; D might be TRBD1 (6 bases). Germline assignment: CDR1 MNHEY and CDR2 SMNVEV (reference sequence). Trimming cost V 6 bases and J 7 bases, with 18 bases left between them. The CDR3 contains 14 residues.

On this clone itself: Other nucleotide sequences in the sample specify the same CDR3. V usage is TRBV7-2 and J usage is TRBJ1-6, with D perhaps matching TRBD1 (5 bases). The CDR3 extends over 15 amino acids. With 2 bases removed from V and 7 bases from J, the gap between germline ends came to 12 bases. Germline-derived CDR1 and CDR2 are SGHTA and FQGNSA. The CDR3 sequence is CASSLSGRGNSPLHF. DNA for the CDR3: TGTGCCAGCAGCTTATCGGGGCGCGGCAATTCACCCCTCCACTTT.

V and J are TRBV5-4 and TRBJ2-1; 11 bases align to TRBD2. Germline-derived CDR1 and CDR2 are SGHNT and YYREEE (reference sequence). This CDR3 has 18 amino acids. V lost 4 bases to trimming and J lost 4 bases; unmatched junction nucleotides: 13. In DNA, the CDR3 is TGTGCCAGCAGCCCGCCCTCAACTAGCGGGAGTCGGTACAATGAGCAGTTCTTC. This encodes CASSPPSTSGSRYNEQFF.

The V gene is TRBV10-3, the J gene TRBJ2-7; 12 bases match TRBD1. Germline V lookup: CDR1 ENHRY, CDR2 SYGVKD. The CDR3 is 18 amino acids. V shed 2 bases and J 1 base; nucleotides not matched to a gene: 9. CDR3 sequence: CAISEAPGQGAGSYEQYF. The CDR3 DNA reads as TGTGCCATCAGTGAGGCTCCGGGACAGGGGGCCGGGTCCTACGAGCAGTACTTC.

This clone turned up a few times. The junction departs from the called germline gene at one end, perhaps through a read error. This chain links TRBV7-7 with TRBJ2-1; possibly TRBD1 for D (6 bases). Germline V gives CDR1 SSHAT, CDR2 FNYEAQ (reference sequence). This CDR3 region has 13 residues. The CDR3 coding sequence is TGTGCTAGCAGCTTAGGTGCAGGGGCTGAGCAGTTCTTC. Its translation is CASSLGAGAEQFF. The full variable domain, in which reference TRBV7-7 and TRBJ2-1 provide the parts outside the CDR3, is GAGVSQSPRYKVTKRGQDVTLRCDPISSHATLYWYQQALGQGPEFLTYFNYEAQPDKSGLPSDRFSAERPEGSISTLTIQRTEQRDSAMYRCASSLGAGAEQFFGPGTRLTVL.

This clone was counted only a few times. For the CDR3, the DNA is TGTGCCAGCAGTCCGGGGACAGGGTTTATCCATACGCAGTATTTT. It is translated as CASSPGTGFIHTQYF. This chain connects TRBV28 to TRBJ2-3, with TRBD1 identical over 9 bases. CDR3 size: 15 residues. The trim removed 5 bases at V and 7 bases at J, leaving 10 bases unmatched. The germline V gene encodes CDR1 MDHEN and CDR2 SYDVKM.